The source of this T cell receptor beta chain is a study of Tregs in tolerant kidney transplant recipients. Germline lookup yields CDR1 SEHNR and CDR2 FQNEAQ (reference sequence). CDR3 length: 14 amino acids. V dropped 2 bases and J dropped 7; count of bases not matched to a gene: 6. Whole-study findings and limits: Biological reproducibility was not directly addressed in this study.

Here immunoSEQ multiplex PCR was the method, and the copy in TCRdb shows in-frame clones only, minus some. The sample has over 85,000 clones; 93% are singletons. Turning to this clone: Its cognate antigen is unknown.

Sample: CD4+ T cells from blood, taken before the transplant. This TCR was recovered from a human donor who received a combined kidney and bone marrow transplant. This sequence joins TRBV7-9 and TRBJ1-2; 8 nucleotides line up with TRBD1. The DNA of the CDR3 is TGTGCCAGCAGCTTATCGACAGGGGCTGGTGGCTACACCTTC. Protein: CASSLSTGAGGYTF.